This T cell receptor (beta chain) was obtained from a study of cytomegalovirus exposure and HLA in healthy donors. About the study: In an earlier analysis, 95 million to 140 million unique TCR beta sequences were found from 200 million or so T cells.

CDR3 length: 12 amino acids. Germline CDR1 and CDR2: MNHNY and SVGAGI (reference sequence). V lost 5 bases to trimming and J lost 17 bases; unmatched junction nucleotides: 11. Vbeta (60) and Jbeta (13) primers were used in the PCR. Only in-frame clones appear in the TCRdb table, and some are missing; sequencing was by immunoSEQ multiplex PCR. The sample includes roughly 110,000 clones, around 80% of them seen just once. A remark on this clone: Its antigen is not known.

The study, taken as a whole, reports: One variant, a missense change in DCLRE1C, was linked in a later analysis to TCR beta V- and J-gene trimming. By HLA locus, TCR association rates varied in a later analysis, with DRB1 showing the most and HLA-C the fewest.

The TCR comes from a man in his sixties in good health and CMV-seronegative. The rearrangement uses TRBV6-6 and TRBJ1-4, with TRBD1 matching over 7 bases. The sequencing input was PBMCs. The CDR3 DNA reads TGTGCCAGCAGTGATAAATCGGGACAGAACTTTTTT. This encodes CASSDKSGQNFF.